This T cell receptor (beta chain) was found in a study of OX40 agonist ivuxolimab in advanced cancers. Study conclusions and caveats: Some nonresponders likewise displayed low normalized T-cell clonal expansion.

The CDR3 spans 14 residues. Germline values: CDR1 SGHDN, CDR2 FVKESK. V gave up 1 base and J gave up 4 bases; unmatched junction bases: 4. Notes on this clone: Antigen specificity is unknown.

Profiling relied on immunoSEQ multiplex PCR, and the TCRdb table lists in-frame clones only, not all of them. The repertoire holds 65,000 to 95,000 clones, with 85% to 90% as singletons. This specimen consisted of CD4+ or CD8+ T cells sorted from blood, obtained in a trial of the OX40 agonist ivuxolimab. This chain connects TRBV14 to TRBJ2-7; 7 nucleotides line up with TRBD2. The origin of this receptor is an adult with an advanced solid tumor such as melanoma, head and neck, liver or kidney cancer. In DNA, the CDR3 is TGTGCCAGCAGCCAAGCGGGCGGGAGATACGAGCAGTACTTC. Translating it yields CASSQAGGRYEQYF.